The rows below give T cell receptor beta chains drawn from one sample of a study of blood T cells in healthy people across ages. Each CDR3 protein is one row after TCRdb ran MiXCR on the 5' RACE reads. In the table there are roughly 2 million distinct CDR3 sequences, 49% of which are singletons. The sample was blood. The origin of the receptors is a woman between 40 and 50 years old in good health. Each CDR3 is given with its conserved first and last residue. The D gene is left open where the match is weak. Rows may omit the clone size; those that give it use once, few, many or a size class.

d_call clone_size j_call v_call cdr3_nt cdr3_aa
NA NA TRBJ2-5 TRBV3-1 TGTGCCAGCAGCCGGATGACTACGGACAGACAACAAGAGACCCAGTACTTC CASSRMTTDRQQETQYF
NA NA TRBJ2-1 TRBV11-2 TGTGCCACCCTCAGGGGACCCTCTTTGACATACAATGAGCAGTTCTTC CATLRGPSLTYNEQFF
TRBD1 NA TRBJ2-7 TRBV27 TGTGCCAGCAGTTTAGGTCAGGGGGTTGTCTACGAGCAGTACTTC CASSLGQGVVYEQYF
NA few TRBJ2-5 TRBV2 TGTGCCAGCAGGTTGGCAGGTGCTCCACAGGAGACCCAGTACTTC CASRLAGAPQETQYF
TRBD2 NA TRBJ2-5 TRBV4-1 TGCGCCAGCAGCCAAGATCTTTTGGCTAGCGGGGCCGATAGGGAGACCCAGTACTTC CASSQDLLASGADRETQYF
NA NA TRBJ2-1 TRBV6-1 TGTGCCAGCAGTAAACAGCGCAATGAGCAGTTCTTC CASSKQRNEQFF
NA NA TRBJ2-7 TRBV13 TGTGCCAGCAGCTTAGGTTACCACTTGGAGCAGTACTTC CASSLGYHLEQYF
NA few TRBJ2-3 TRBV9 TGTGCCAGCAGCGTGGGGGGCCGTAGCACAGATACGCAGTATTTT CASSVGGRSTDTQYF
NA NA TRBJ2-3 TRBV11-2 TGTGCCAGCAGCTTAGAGCCCCTGGGAGATACGCAGTATTTT CASSLEPLGDTQYF
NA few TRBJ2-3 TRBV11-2 TGTGCCAGCAGCTTCAAGTTCCGGAGCACAGATACGCAGTATTTT CASSFKFRSTDTQYF
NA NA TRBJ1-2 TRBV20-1 TGCAGTGCCCCCCAGCAGGGCAGGAACTATGGCTACACCTTC CSAPQQGRNYGYTF
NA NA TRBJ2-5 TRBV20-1 TGCAGTGCTAGCCTAGACCTCCCTCAAGAGACCCAGTACTTC CSASLDLPQETQYF
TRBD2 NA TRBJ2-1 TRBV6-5 TGTGCCAGCTCAGCGGGGGCGAGCTCCTACAATGAGCAGTTCTTC CASSAGASSYNEQFF
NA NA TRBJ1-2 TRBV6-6 TGTGCCAGCAGTCCATCCTTAACAGGGACCTATGGCTACACCTTC CASSPSLTGTYGYTF
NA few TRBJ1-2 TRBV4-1 TGCGCCAGCAGCCAAGATCGGGGGGCCGCTAACTATGGCTACACCTTC CASSQDRGAANYGYTF
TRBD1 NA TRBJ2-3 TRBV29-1 TGCAGCGTGCAGGGGGCAACAGATACGCAGTATTTT CSVQGATDTQYF
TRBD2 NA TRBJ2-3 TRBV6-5 TGTGCCAGCAGTCAGACTAGCGGGGGGATAGATACGCAGTATTTT CASSQTSGGIDTQYF
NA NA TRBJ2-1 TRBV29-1 TGCAGCCTCAACCCTAGAGGGGGGAACAACAATGAGCAGTTCTTC CSLNPRGGNNNEQFF
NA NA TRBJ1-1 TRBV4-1 TGCGCCAGCAGCCATCGGACAGTCGGAGGCACTGAAGCTTTCTTT CASSHRTVGGTEAFF
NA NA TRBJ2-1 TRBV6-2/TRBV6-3 TGTGCCAGCAGTTCGACAGGAACCAATGAGCAGTTCTTC CASSSTGTNEQFF
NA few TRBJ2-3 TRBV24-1 TGTGCCACCCGAGAGAGTGCTAGCACAGATACGCAGTATTTT CATRESASTDTQYF
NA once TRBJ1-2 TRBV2 TGTGCCAGCAGTCTTAAACAGGGTGTGGATGGCTACACCTTC CASSLKQGVDGYTF
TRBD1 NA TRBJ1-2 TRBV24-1 TGTGCCACCAGTGAGACCGGGACAGGCAACGGCTACACCTTC CATSETGTGNGYTF
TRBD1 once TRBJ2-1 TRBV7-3 TGTGCCAGCAGCTTAGGGGGGACAGGGGGCGATGAGCAGTTCTTC CASSLGGTGGDEQFF
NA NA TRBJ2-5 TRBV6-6 TGTGCCAGCAGTTACGAGGAAGGGACCCCTTCGGGACAGTACTTC CASSYEEGTPSGQYF